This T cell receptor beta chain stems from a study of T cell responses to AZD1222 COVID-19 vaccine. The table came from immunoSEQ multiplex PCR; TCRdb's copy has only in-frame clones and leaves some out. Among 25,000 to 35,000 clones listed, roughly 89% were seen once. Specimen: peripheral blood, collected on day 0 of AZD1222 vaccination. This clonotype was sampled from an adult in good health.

Here the CDR3 reads CASSSRQARNTEAFF. The CDR3 region has the DNA TGTGCCAGCAGTTCCAGACAGGCCCGAAACACTGAAGCTTTCTTT. The rearrangement links TRBV6-5 to TRBJ1-1, with a tentative D call TRBD1 (6 bases). The germline V and J ends were trimmed by 4 bases and 2 bases, with 14 bases remaining between them. The CDR3 extends over 15 amino acids. The germline V gene has CDR1 MNHEY and CDR2 SVGAGI.